This note documents a single TCR beta chain sequence. The data were taken from a study of T cell responses to AZD1222 COVID-19 vaccine. The germline V gene has CDR1 LGHDT and CDR2 YNNKEL (reference sequence). The CDR3 extends over 14 amino acids. Trimming took off 1 base at V and 1 base at J, with 5 bases between the two ends. Only in-frame clones appear in the TCRdb table, and some are missing; sequencing was by immunoSEQ multiplex PCR. Listed are about 140,000 clones; about 2.2% falls within the top ten. The sequence was collected from an adult in good health. The rearrangement uses TRBV3-1 (or the pseudogene TRBV3-2) and TRBJ1-5; D not certain. Sequencing was performed on peripheral blood. CDR3 in amino acids: CASSQAGSNQPQHF. CDR3 coding DNA: TGTGCCAGCAGCCAAGCGGGGAGCAATCAGCCCCAGCATTTT.